The clone carrying this TCR beta chain has a single count. What it binds is not known. The junction does not match germline at one end; this may be a read error. The CDR3 has 13 amino acids. Germline loops: CDR1 MNHNS, CDR2 SASEGT. This sample is drawn from a study of T cells in Graves' hyperthyroidism and ophthalmopathy. Regarding the study as a whole: Researchers found most expanded thyroid clonotypes above 0.001 in blood as well. Before onset, by a median of 6.5 months, the model predicted ophthalmopathy.

Amplification of TCR beta CDR3 regions was performed using RNA transcripts as template. TCR CDR3 underwent first-round RT-PCR with the HTBI primer set. MiXCR was run by TCRdb on the multiplex PCR reads, yielding one entry per CDR3 protein. The table lists about 570,000 distinct CDR3 sequences, roughly 46% of them singletons, with around 19% in the top ten. Uncontrolled infections, other autoimmune diseases, pregnancy or lactation led to exclusion of patients. Clinical symptoms, serum thyroxine and TRAb, thyroid ultrasound and orbital computed tomography were used for the diagnoses. Sequencing was carried out using peripheral blood or thyroid tissue (not recorded which). The rearrangement uses TRBV6-1 and TRBJ1-5; the D gene is possibly TRBD1 (6 bases). This clonotype was obtained from an adult woman with Graves' disease, either hyperthyroidism or ophthalmopathy (not recorded which). In nucleotides, the CDR3 is TGTGCCAGCAGTTACGGGGGGGGCCAGCCCCGGCATTTT. Amino acids: CASSYGGGQPRHF.